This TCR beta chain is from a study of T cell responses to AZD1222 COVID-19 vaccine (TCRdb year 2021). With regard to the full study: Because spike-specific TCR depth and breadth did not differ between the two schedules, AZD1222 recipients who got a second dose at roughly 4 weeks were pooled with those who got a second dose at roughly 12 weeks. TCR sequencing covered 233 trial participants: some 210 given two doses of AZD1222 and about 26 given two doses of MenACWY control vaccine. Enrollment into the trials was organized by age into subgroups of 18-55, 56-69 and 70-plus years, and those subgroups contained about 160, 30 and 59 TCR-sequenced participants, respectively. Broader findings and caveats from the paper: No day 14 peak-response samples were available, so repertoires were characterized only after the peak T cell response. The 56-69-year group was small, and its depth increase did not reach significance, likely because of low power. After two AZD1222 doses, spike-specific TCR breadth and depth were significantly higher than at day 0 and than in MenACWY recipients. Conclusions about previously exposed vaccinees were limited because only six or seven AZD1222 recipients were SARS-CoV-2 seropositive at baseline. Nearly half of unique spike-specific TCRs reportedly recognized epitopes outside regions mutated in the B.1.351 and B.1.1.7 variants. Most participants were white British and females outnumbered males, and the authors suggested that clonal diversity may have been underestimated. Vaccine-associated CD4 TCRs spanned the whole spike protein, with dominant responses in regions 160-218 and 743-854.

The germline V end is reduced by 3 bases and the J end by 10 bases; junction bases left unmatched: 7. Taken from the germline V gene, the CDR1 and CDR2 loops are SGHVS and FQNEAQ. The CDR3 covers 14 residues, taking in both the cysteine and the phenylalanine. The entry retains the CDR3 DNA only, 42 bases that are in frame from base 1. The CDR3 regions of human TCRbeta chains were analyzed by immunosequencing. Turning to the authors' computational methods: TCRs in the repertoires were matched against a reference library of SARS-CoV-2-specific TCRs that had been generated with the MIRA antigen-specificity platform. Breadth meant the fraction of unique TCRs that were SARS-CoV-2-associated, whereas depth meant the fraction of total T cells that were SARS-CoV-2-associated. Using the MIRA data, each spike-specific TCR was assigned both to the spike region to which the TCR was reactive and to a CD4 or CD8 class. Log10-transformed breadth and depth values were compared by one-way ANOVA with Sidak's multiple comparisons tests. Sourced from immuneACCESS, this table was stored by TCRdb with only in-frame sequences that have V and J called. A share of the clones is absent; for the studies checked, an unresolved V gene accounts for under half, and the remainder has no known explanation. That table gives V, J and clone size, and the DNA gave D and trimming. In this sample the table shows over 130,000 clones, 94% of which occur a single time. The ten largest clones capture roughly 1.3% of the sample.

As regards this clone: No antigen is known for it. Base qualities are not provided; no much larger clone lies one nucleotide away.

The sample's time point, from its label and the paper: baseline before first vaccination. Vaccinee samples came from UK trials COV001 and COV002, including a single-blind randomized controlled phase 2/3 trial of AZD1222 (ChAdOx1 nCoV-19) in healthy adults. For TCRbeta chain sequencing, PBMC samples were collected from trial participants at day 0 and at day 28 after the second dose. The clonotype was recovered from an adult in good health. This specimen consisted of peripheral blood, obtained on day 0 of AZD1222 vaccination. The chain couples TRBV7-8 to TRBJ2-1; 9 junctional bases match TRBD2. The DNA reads TGTGCCAGCAGCTTGAGTAGCGGGGGTCCCGAGCAGTTCTTC. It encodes CASSLSSGGPEQFF.